This TCR beta chain was recovered during a study of T cells in localized non-small cell lung cancer. General study points: Paired adjacent lung recovered a median about 60 of the top 100 tumor clones. Because researchers sequenced only one region of the tumor, heterogeneity is still possible. Uninvolved adjacent lung had higher T cell clonality than tumor and all other tissues. A denser population of T cells in blood accompanied longer overall survival.

The protocol was immunoSEQ multiplex PCR, while the TCRdb copy is restricted to in-frame clones and leaves out a portion. Of tens of thousands of clones in the sample, 70% to 80% were seen once. The CDR3 spans 16 residues. Per germline, CDR1 SQVTM and CDR2 ANQGSEA. With V trimmed by 0 bases and J by 4 bases, 6 bases remained unmatched. This clone has only one observation. Its antigen is unknown. The sequences come from PBMCs, collected before any cancer treatment. This sequence was found in a woman between 35 and 75 years old with stage II squamous cell lung carcinoma. This chain links TRBV29-1 with TRBJ1-4; 9 positions agree with TRBD1. CDR3 DNA: TGCAGCGTTGAAGAATTGACAGGGGGGTTTAATGAAAAACTGTTTTTT. It codes for CSVEELTGGFNEKLFF.